Sequencing of this T cell receptor (beta chain) was carried out in a study of cytomegalovirus exposure and HLA in healthy donors (dated by TCRdb to about 2017). For the wider study: An earlier analysis of approximately 550 of the donors reported 250 to 300 Gb of sequence data and around 120 million unique TCR beta sequences from approximately 180 million T cells. In an earlier analysis of roughly 540 of the donors, high-throughput TCR beta sequencing was used to judge whether each TCR beta V gene segment behaved as functional or pseudogenic. The number of typed donors differed by locus: roughly 620-640 for A, B, C, DRB1 and DQB1; 522 for DQA1; over 600 for DPA1; and 400 to 480 for DPB1. An early release that covered about 600 HLA-typed donors contained approximately 300 gigabases of sequencing data and 70 million to 100 million unique TCR sequences. A later analysis re-examined previously published TCR beta repertoires from about 700 donors and added high-resolution HLA genotyping to investigate patterns of TCR occurrence. High-throughput TCR immunosequencing, statistical association of individual TCRs with disease status, and machine learning were combined to predict cytomegalovirus infection status. In the later analysis, no new phenotypic data were used to find candidate immune exposures; instead, reliance was placed on TCR beta sequences and their occurrence across donors. About five DR-DQ haplotypes were treated as single units for association and clustering because of strong linkage in the cohort. The study used immunosequencing to profile the T cell repertoires of several hundred subjects and linked those repertoires to cytomegalovirus serostatus. Class I and class II HLA loci were covered by the typing at four-digit resolution. Of the 398 genotyped donors, over 70% fell in the genetic ancestry cluster associated with self-reported Caucasian donors. Across about 370 genotyped donors of the cohort, an average of 235,054 unique TCR beta nucleotide sequences per donor were sequenced, and roughly 17% of those sequences were non-productive. The study was designed to test whether signatures of past pathogen exposure could be identified by cataloging public T cell receptors. In addition to the first cohort of 500 to 850 subjects, a separate validation cohort of some 120 different subjects was used. A later genetic analysis used genome-wide SNP genotypes for about 55% of the 666 donors, treating that subset as a discovery cohort. Every repertoire in the discovery cohort had been generated on one and the same sequencing platform. Donor age, sex, ethnicity and CMV serostatus were compiled alongside the repertoire data.

Library creation used the immunoSEQ multiplex PCR assay. A mixture of 60 forward primers for TCR Vbeta segments and 13 reverse primers for TCR Jbeta segments was used in the multiplex PCR. The CDR3 region of rearranged TCR beta genes was amplified from genomic DNA by a multiplex PCR assay. Amplified TCR beta libraries were sequenced as 87-base-pair reads on the Illumina HiSeq System. Per the source publication's procedure: A later analysis counted about 82 million unique TCR beta chains across the 670 or so repertoires, and roughly 9.9 million of these chains were shared by at least two donors. A nearest-neighbor algorithm error-corrected the raw reads and collapsed the reads into unique sequences, merging closely related sequences to remove PCR and sequencing errors. CDR3 sequences were aligned to IMGT reference sequences to assign V, D and J gene segments. For a sequence to be retained, a match of at least six nucleotides was required to both a V gene segment and a J gene segment. A rearrangement counted as productive if the CDR3 had no stop codons and remained in frame with V and J, and every other rearrangement counted as non-productive. Following IMGT convention, CDR3 was defined as the stretch from the second conserved V-encoded cysteine to the conserved J-encoded phenylalanine. The earlier analysis of 500 to 600 of the donors excluded sequences that lacked an unambiguous match to a single V gene segment. An earlier analysis of 587 of the donors classified V segments as functional when productive rearrangements were above 56.7% and as segregating when the standard deviation between donors was above 5%. To diagnose cytomegalovirus status from the catalog of TCR beta chain sequences, a statistical classification framework was built. In a later analysis, TCR nucleotide sequences were compared against IMGT/GENE-DB human TR gene sequences so that V and J genes could be assigned. Using the TCRdist pipeline, a later analysis assigned CDR3 sequences along with most-parsimonious VDJ recombination scenarios. In a later analysis, every TCR beta chain was defined by the combination of its CDR3 amino acid sequence and its V-gene family, and reads without a unique V-gene family were dropped. A later analysis removed several hundred highly shared, low-generation-probability nucleotide sequences to deal with suspected cross-contamination and a sequencing artifact. A later analysis calculated a clonal expansion index for each public chain from normalized within-repertoire ranks of inferred template counts. In a later analysis, generation probabilities were computed with a VDJ recombination model fitted to out-of-frame rearrangements, and the resulting probabilities were checked against IGoR. In a later analysis, hypergeometric tests were used to score TCR-TCR, TCR-HLA and TCR-CMV co-occurrence, with a repertoire-size bias correction applied to TCR pairs. In a later analysis, false discovery rates were estimated by permuting HLA or CMV assignments 20 times. In a later analysis, co-occurring TCRs were grouped using DBSCAN, and TCRdist sequence similarity was added for clustering within HLA-allele-positive subsets. Repertoires with fewer than 30,000 or more than 120,000 public chains were left out of co-occurrence clustering, as were five repertoires with anomalous nucleotide sharing. TCRdb limited this immuneACCESS table to in-frame rearrangements with V and J called. A share of clones is missing; checked studies link under half to unresolved V genes, and the rest is unexplained. D and trimming come from the DNA, and the V and J calls and clone size come from that table. The sample table shows around 180,000 clones, and around 87% are seen once. The ten largest clones capture roughly 1.9% of the sample.

The cohort comprised 666 healthy bone marrow donors. Cohort members were all nominally healthy when sampled, although unrecorded immune exposures were likely present. The donor tested CMV seronegative, placing the donor among the 350 or so seronegative members of the cohort. Every donor gave a peripheral blood sample, and the peripheral blood mononuclear cells from that sample were used for TCR beta sequencing. The Qiagen DNeasy Blood Extraction Kit was used to extract genomic DNA from the blood cell samples. Points the paper makes about the study in general: A further reported finding was that TCR beta sequences accurately predicted the HLA-A and HLA-B alleles for most subjects in the first cohort. Several of the top co-occurrence clusters appeared to be linked to parvovirus B19, influenza, CMV and Epstein-Barr virus, according to a later analysis. Linkage disequilibrium might explain the correlated functional status among segregating V segments, but an unknown experimental factor could not be ruled out. Most TCR sequences were seen in very few donors, while some public TCRs were found in many individuals. An association between a missense DCLRE1C variant and V-gene and J-gene trimming of TCR beta chains was found in a later genetic analysis and replicated in an independent cohort. The sequencing pipeline was judged likely to have produced a cluster of highly shared sequence variants as a technical artifact. A later analysis associated about 18,000 TCR beta sequences with specific HLA alleles at a false discovery rate of 0.05. CMV serostatus was the only immune exposure information available for the cohort. This cohort had only TCR beta chains sequenced, and the lack of alpha or paired-chain data limited which features could be detected. HLA typing was unavailable for some donors at each locus, so association tests used only the typed subset. Presence/absence analyses assumed roughly uniform sequencing depth across donors, an assumption that may not hold. It was suggested by the authors that the approach could potentially be generalized to other disease states and immunological phenotypes. In both the original and validation cohorts, the classifier was reported to diagnose cytomegalovirus status with high specificity and sensitivity. The earlier analysis of 587 of the donors excluded some 15 rarely observed V segments, including chromosome 9 orphons, because counts were too low. A later analysis found that most CMV-associated TCR beta chains appeared HLA-restricted, with HLA associations seemingly driven largely by CMV exposure. Some IMGT-functional V segments, including TRBV6-2 and TRBV6-3, could not be distinguished by the 87-base-pair reads and were therefore excluded. In a later analysis, TCR association rates were found to vary across HLA loci, with the most associated TCRs seen for DRB1 alleles and the fewest for HLA-C alleles. A few of the identified cytomegalovirus-associated TCR beta chains were confirmed in vitro to be specific for cytomegalovirus antigens. In a later analysis, HLA-associated TCR beta chains were found to be more clonally expanded and to have lower generation probabilities than equally common non-associated chains. A total of fewer than 200 TCR beta chains were listed by the study as associated with cytomegalovirus. According to a later genetic analysis, donors in an Asian-associated ancestry cluster had fewer N-insertions in productive TCRs than the approximately 700-donor mean. When HLA alleles, especially DR and DQ, strongly co-occurred, attributing TCR associations to individual alleles was difficult. In an earlier analysis of about 550 of the donors, most TCR beta V segments were observed in productive rearrangements about 87% or about 30% of the time, broadly matching IMGT annotations.

As concerns this clone: Its recognized antigen is unknown. Base quality data are lacking; no much larger clone is found one base away.

V and J lose 3 bases and 7 bases, and a span of 16 bases separates them. The CDR3 holds 15 amino acids from the cysteine to the phenylalanine. Only the CDR3 portion is preserved as DNA: 45 bases, with reading frame beginning at the first base. The germline V gene specifies MNHNS as CDR1 and SASEGT as CDR2. This TCR was recovered from a woman under 30 in good health and CMV-seronegative. This chain is built from TRBV6-1 and TRBJ1-5, and the D gene may be TRBD1, 6 bases matching. The specimen sequenced was PBMCs. The nucleotide sequence reads as follows: TGTGCCAGCAGTGACGGACTTACAGGGCGCCAGCCCCAGCATTTT. This gives the protein CASSDGLTGRQPQHF.